This T cell receptor beta chain is from a study of regulatory T cells in long-lasting Graves disease. Study summary: Antithyroid drugs had been taken under 3 months by newly diagnosed Graves' patients.

Sample time point: newly diagnosed GD, antithyroid drugs for less than 3 months. After RNA was extracted from PBMCs, the TCR library was made from it. The CDR3 contains 14 residues. Germline V gives CDR1 SEHNR, CDR2 FQNEAQ (reference sequence). V gave up 4 bases and J gave up 7 bases, with 14 bases separating them. General study points: Samples came from peripheral blood alone, without thyroid tissue.

This clonotype was detected many times. Its antigen remains unknown. Researchers made TCR beta libraries by using iRepertoire HTBI primers and running Arm-PCR on CDR3 regions. TCRdb re-analysed the multiplex PCR reads in MiXCR, keeping a single row per CDR3 protein. Of 560,000 or so distinct CDR3 sequences listed, about 16% are singletons. This sample was also put to use in a study of T cells in Graves' hyperthyroidism and ophthalmopathy. As that report states: Blood shared most expanded thyroid clonotypes above 0.001.

This receptor was obtained from a man younger than 30 with Graves disease. This sample comprised peripheral blood mononuclear cells (PBMCs), obtained at new diagnosis, from a patient treated with antithyroid drugs. The chain employs TRBV7-9 and TRBJ2-1, with TRBD1 as a possible D gene (6 bases). The CDR3 sequence: CASSSIRGRNEQFF. The CDR3 bases are TGTGCCAGCAGCTCGATCAGGGGTAGGAATGAGCAGTTCTTC.